This TCR beta chain is from a study of response to subunit inactivated influenza vaccine. TCRdb used MiXCR to reprocess the RT-PCR reads, holding one entry per CDR3 protein. The sample consists of about 780,000 distinct CDR3 sequences, about 18% of them appearing once. This clonotype was counted a few times. This TCR derives from a man aged 50 to 59 who received an inactivated influenza vaccine. The specimen was PBMCs from blood, collected less than 6 days after vaccination.

The chain's CDR3 is CASSRSPGALDTGELFF. CDR3 DNA sequence: TGTGCCAGCAGCAGATCCCCCGGGGCTCTTGACACCGGGGAGCTGTTTTTT. This chain uses TRBV7-9 with TRBJ2-2; TRBD1 or TRBD2 may be the D gene (5 bases each). CDR1 and CDR2 from the germline V gene are SEHNR and FQNEAQ (reference sequence). This CDR3 is built from 17 residues. Trimming took 5 bases from V and 3 from J, leaving 19 bases between them.